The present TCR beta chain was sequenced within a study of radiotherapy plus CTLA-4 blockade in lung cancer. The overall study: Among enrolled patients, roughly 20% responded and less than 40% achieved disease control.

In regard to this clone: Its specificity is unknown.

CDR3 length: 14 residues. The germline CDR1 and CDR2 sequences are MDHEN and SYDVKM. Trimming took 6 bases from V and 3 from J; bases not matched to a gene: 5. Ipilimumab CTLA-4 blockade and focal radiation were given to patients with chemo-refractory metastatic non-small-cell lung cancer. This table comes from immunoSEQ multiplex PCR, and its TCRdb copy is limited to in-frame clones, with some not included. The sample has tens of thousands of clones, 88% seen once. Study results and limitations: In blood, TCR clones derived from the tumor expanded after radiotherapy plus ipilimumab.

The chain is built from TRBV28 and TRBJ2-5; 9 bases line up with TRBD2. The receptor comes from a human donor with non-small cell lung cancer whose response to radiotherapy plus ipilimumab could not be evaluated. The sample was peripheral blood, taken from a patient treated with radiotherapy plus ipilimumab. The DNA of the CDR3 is TGTGCCAGCAGCAATCGACTAGCGGAAGAGACCCAGTACTTC. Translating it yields CASSNRLAEETQYF.